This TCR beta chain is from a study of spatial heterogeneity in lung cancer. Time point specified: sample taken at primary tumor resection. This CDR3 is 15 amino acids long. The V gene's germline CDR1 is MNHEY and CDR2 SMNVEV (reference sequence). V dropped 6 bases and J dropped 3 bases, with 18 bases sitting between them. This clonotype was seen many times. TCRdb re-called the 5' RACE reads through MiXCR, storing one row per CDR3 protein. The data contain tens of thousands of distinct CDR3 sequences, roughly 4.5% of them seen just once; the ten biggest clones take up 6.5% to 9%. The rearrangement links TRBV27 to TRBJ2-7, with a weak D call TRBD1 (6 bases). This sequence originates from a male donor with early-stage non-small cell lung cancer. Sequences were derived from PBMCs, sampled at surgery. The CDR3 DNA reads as TGTGCCAGCAGCATCTCTTTTACAGGGATCTACGAGCAGTACTTC. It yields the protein CASSISFTGIYEQYF.